In this sample, the clone carrying this T cell receptor beta chain turned up a few times. Its antigen remains unidentified. For donors with ophthalmopathy, the disease showed moderate-to-severe activity, reached CAS ≥3 and NOSPECS ≥4, and had lasted under 3 months. Other autoimmune diseases, uncontrolled infections, pregnancy or lactation led to the exclusion of patients. PBMCs came from approximately 10 ml of fresh peripheral blood. These data are taken from a study of Graves' ophthalmopathy and Graves' hyperthyroidism. Overall study results and limits: Detection in blood was also observed for most expanded thyroid clonotypes above 0.001 frequency.

Amplified TCR beta CDR3 regions were obtained using RNA transcripts as template. The workflow started with a first-round RT-PCR run with HTBI primers and then moved on to a second-round multiplex PCR. TCRdb recomputed calls from the multiplex PCR reads with MiXCR, one row per CDR3 protein. The sample has some 520,000 distinct CDR3 sequences, approximately 14% seen once. The sequencing sample was made of blood. This receptor was identified in a woman in her twenties or thirties with Graves' ophthalmopathy.

For the CDR3, the DNA is TGTGCCTGGAGCCAGGGGACATCGGCAGCTTTCTTT. Translation gives CAWSQGTSAAFF. V usage is TRBV30 and J usage is TRBJ1-1, with D perhaps matching TRBD1 (6 bases). Germline V gene data show CDR1 as GTSNPN and CDR2 as SVGIG (reference sequence). This CDR3 comprises 12 residues. The germline V and J ends were trimmed by 3 bases and 10 bases, with 15 bases remaining between them.